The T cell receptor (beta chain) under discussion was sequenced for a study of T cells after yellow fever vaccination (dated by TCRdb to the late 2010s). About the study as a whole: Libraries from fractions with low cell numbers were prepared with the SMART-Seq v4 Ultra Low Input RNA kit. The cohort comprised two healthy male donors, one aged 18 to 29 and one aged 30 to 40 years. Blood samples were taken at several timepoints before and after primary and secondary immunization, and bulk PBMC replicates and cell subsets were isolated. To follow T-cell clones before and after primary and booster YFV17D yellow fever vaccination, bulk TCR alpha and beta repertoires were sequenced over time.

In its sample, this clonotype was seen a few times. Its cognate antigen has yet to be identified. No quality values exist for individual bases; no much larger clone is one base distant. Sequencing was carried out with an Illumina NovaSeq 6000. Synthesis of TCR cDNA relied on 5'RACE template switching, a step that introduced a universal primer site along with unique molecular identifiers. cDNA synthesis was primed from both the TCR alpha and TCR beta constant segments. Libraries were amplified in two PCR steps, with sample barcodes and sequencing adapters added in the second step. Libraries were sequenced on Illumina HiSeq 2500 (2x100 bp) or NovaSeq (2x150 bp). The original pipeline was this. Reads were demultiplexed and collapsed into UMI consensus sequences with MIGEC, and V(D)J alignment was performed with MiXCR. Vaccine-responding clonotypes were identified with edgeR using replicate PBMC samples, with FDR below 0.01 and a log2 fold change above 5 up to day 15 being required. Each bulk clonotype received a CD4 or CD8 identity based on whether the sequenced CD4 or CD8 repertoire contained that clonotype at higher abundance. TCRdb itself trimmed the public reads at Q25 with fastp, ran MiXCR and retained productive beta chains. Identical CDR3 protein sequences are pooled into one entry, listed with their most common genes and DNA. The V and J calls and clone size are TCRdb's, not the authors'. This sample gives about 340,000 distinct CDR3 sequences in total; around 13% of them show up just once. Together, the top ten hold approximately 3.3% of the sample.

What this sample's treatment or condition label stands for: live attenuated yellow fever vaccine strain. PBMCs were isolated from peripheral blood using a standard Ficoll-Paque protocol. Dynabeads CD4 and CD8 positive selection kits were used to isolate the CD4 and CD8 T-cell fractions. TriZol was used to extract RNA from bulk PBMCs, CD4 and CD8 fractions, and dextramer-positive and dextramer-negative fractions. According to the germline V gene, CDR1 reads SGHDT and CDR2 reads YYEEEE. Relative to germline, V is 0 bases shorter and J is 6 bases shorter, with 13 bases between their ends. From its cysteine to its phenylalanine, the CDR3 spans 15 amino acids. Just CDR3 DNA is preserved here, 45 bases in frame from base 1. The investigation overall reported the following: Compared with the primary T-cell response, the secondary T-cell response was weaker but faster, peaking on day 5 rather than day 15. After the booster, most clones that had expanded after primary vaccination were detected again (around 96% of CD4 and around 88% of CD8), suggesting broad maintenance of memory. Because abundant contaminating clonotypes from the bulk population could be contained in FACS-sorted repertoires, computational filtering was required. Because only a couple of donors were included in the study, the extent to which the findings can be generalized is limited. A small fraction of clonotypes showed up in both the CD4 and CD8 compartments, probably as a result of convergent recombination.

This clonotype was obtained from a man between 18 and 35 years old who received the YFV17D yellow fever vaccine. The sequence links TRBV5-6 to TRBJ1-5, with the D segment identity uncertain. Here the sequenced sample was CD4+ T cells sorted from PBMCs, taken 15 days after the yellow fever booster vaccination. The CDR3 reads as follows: CASSLGGSWTQPQHF. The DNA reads TGTGCCAGCAGCTTGGGGGGATCGTGGACTCAGCCCCAGCATTTT.